These 31 T cell receptor beta chains came from one sample sequenced in a study of shared clonotypes between healthy human individuals. Data came from immunoSEQ multiplex PCR; TCRdb stores just in-frame clones and leaves some out. The profile shows approximately 2.1 million clones, approximately 93% of them singletons. Source material: naive CD4+ T cells from PBMCs. Subset: CD45RA+ positively selected. These receptors came from a man between 18 and 35 years old in good health. Some clones in this sample may be carry-over from other donors' samples.

The rearrangement links TRBV5-1 to TRBJ1-1; weak D call: TRBD1 (5 bases). With 4 bases removed from V and 5 bases from J, the gap between germline ends came to 24 bases. CDR1 SGHRS and CDR2 YFSETQ come from the germline V gene. This CDR3 contains 17 residues. CDR3 amino acids: CASSGGTLSVSSTEAFF. The CDR3 nucleotides read TGCGCCAGCAGCGGAGGGACTCTTTCGGTGTCTAGTACTGAAGCTTTCTTT.

J is TRBJ2-5 and V is TRBV4-2; perhaps D is TRBD1 or TRBD2 (6 bases each). The germline gives CDR1 LGHNA, CDR2 YNFKEQ. The V end was cut by 1 base, the J end by 0 bases, with 12 bases between. This CDR3 has 16 amino acids. The CDR3 here is CASSQVGRTDQETQYF. The CDR3 nucleotides are TGTGCCAGCAGCCAAGTAGGGAGGACAGACCAAGAGACCCAGTACTTC.

This clone was counted once. This rearrangement joins TRBV18 to TRBJ1-1; D ambiguous. V was pared by 5 bases and J by 6 bases, with 22 bases between. Germline V CDR1 and CDR2: KGHSH, LQKENI. The CDR3 spans 16 residues. The CDR3 sequence: CASSEQHSSPPAEAFF. CDR3 sequence (DNA): TGTGCCAGCTCAGAGCAGCACTCTTCGCCGCCTGCTGAAGCTTTCTTT.

In this sample, this clone turned up once. The chain carries TRBV15 and TRBJ2-7; 7 nucleotides align to TRBD1. Germline CDR1 reads LNHNV; CDR2 reads YYDKDF (reference sequence). V dropped 1 base and J dropped 2; count of bases not matched to a gene: 2. The CDR3 extends over 14 amino acids. The CDR3 sequence: CATSRAGGTYEQYF. The CDR3 nucleotides are TGTGCCACCAGCAGAGCAGGGGGTACCTACGAGCAGTACTTC.

The chain couples TRBV5-1 to TRBJ2-5; 11 bases agree with TRBD1. V shed 6 bases and J 1 base; nucleotides not matched to a gene: 2. CDR3 length: 14 amino acids. Germline V gene sequence: CDR1 SGHRS, CDR2 YFSETQ. CDR3 nucleotides: TGCGCCAGCACCGGGACAGGGGGCCAAGAGACCCAGTACTTC. Translation gives CASTGTGGQETQYF. The full variable domain, with the rest looked up from reference TRBV5-1 and TRBJ2-5, is KAGVTQTPRYLIKTRGQQVTLSCSPISGHRSVSWYQQTPGQGLQFLFEYFSETQRNKGNFPGRFSGRQFSNSRSEMNVSTLELGDSALYLCASTGTGGQETQYFGPGTRLLVL.

The rearrangement links TRBV18 to TRBJ2-1, with D unclear. Trimming stripped 2 bases from V and 5 bases from J, with 7 bases between. CDR1 and CDR2 (germline): KGHSH, LQKENI. The CDR3 has 13 amino acids. The CDR3 DNA reads as TGTGCCAGCTCACCAGGCAGAAACAATGAGCAGTTCTTC. This sequence encodes CASSPGRNNEQFF.

The chain recombines TRBV6-4 with TRBJ2-2; 7 bases are shared with TRBD1. This CDR3 region has 12 residues. In germline, CDR1 is MRHNA, CDR2 SNTAGT. Trimming at V came to 4 bases and at J to 8 bases, leaving 1 base not matched to a gene. CDR3 in DNA: TGTGCCAGCAGTGGACAGGGAGGGGAGCTGTTTTTT. Its translation is CASSGQGGELFF.

The chain employs TRBV5-1 and TRBJ2-2, with D tentatively TRBD1 (6 bases). V was trimmed by 4 bases and J by 4 bases, leaving 14 bases between them. Germline-derived CDR1 and CDR2 are SGHRS and YFSETQ. This CDR3 has 15 residues. CDR3 sequence: CASSPTDRPTGELFF. The CDR3 DNA is TGCGCCAGCAGCCCAACGGACAGACCCACCGGGGAGCTGTTTTTT.

V gene TRBV25-1 combines with J gene TRBJ2-7, with D perhaps matching TRBD2 (5 bases). The CDR3 is 15 residues long. V shed 6 bases and J shed 4 bases, with 19 bases lying between them. The V gene's germline CDR1 is MGHDK and CDR2 SYGVNS. The CDR3 DNA is TGTGCCAGCAGCCCCCCCATGGGAGCGGAGTACGAGCAGTACTTC. Amino acid sequence: CASSPPMGAEYEQYF.

V is TRBV2 and J is TRBJ2-3; tentatively, D is TRBD2 (5 bases). Trimming cost V 7 bases and J 3 bases, with 20 bases left between them. The CDR3 totals 16 residues. Per the germline V gene, CDR1 is SNHLY and CDR2 is FYNNEI. The CDR3 bases are TGTGCCAGCACCCACCCCGTGCTAAGCGGAACAGATACGCAGTATTTT. This sequence encodes CASTHPVLSGTDTQYF. The entire variable domain, with the rest obtained from reference TRBV2 and TRBJ2-3, is as follows: EPEVTQTPSHQVTQMGQEVILRCVPISNHLYFYWYRQILGQKVEFLVSFYNNEISEKSEIFDDQFSVERPDGSNFTLKIRSTKLEDSAMYFCASTHPVLSGTDTQYFGPGTRLTVL.

CDR3 nucleotides: TGTGCCAGCAGCCCTCGACAGGGGGCAGATAATGAAAAACTGTTTTTT. It translates to CASSPRQGADNEKLFF. This rearrangement joins TRBV7-8 to TRBJ1-4; 10 bases are a match to TRBD1. CDR3 length: 16 amino acids. The junction had 7 bases not matched to a gene; V was cut back by 5 bases and J by 4 bases. Germline lookup yields CDR1 SGHVS and CDR2 FQNEAQ. The full variable domain, in which reference TRBV7-8 and TRBJ1-4 provide the parts outside the CDR3, is GAGVSQSPRYKVAKRGQDVALRCDPISGHVSLFWYQQALGQGPEFLTYFQNEAQLDKSGLPSDRFFAERPEGSVSTLKIQRTQQEDSAVYLCASSPRQGADNEKLFFGSGTQLSVL.

This chain links TRBV28 with TRBJ2-7; no firm D call. The germline gives CDR1 MDHEN, CDR2 SYDVKM. The CDR3 runs to 15 residues. V was clipped by 4 bases and J by 3 bases, with 16 bases between them. DNA for the CDR3: TGTGCCAGCAGTTCCCTCGGATTCTACGGCTACGAGCAGTACTTC. Translating it yields CASSSLGFYGYEQYF. The full variable domain, completed using reference TRBV28 and TRBJ2-7, is DVKVTQSSRYLVKRTGEKVFLECVQDMDHENMFWYRQDPGLGLRLIYFSYDVKMKEKGDIPEGYSVSREKKERFSLILESASTNQTSMYLCASSSLGFYGYEQYFGPGTRLTVT.

In its sample, this clone was seen once. This rearrangement joins TRBV7-2 to TRBJ2-7; TRBD1 agrees at 7 bases. CDR3 size: 14 residues. V lost 5 bases, J lost 7 bases, and 11 bases stayed unmatched. Per germline, CDR1 SGHTA and CDR2 FQGNSA. The CDR3 here is CASSPWGRGWEQYF. In nucleotides, the CDR3 is TGTGCCAGCAGCCCTTGGGGCAGGGGGTGGGAGCAGTACTTC. Variable domain in full (rest from reference TRBV7-2 and TRBJ2-7): GAGVSQSPSNKVTEKGKDVELRCDPISGHTALYWYRQSLGQGLEFLIYFQGNSAPDKSGLPSDRFSAERTGGSVSTLTIQRTQQEDSAVYLCASSPWGRGWEQYFGPGTRLTVT.

The rearrangement joins TRBV10-3 to TRBJ2-3, with 8 bases matching TRBD1. Losses at the gene ends were 3 bases for V and 12 bases for J; bases not matched to a gene: 17. Germline CDR1 ENHRY, CDR2 SYGVKD. The length of the CDR3 is 16 residues. CDR3 residues: CAISEPFRDRPNIQYF. CDR3 nucleotides: TGTGCCATCAGTGAACCATTCCGGGACAGGCCAAATATCCAGTATTTT.

The V gene is TRBV12-5, the J gene TRBJ1-2; tentatively, D is TRBD1 (6 bases). CDR3 size: 20 residues. Trimming took 0 bases from V and 4 from J, leaving 27 bases between them. Per the germline V gene, CDR1 is LGHNT and CDR2 is FRNRAP. The CDR3 DNA sequence: TGTGCTAGTGGTTTGGTAATATACGGTCAGGGGATAAGGGATATCTATGGCTACACCTTC. Its translation: CASGLVIYGQGIRDIYGYTF.

Worth noting for this clone: Other DNA sequences from this sample encode an identical CDR3 as well. The gene calls are TRBV5-1 and TRBJ2-1; D call uncertain. CDR1 is SGHRS and CDR2 is YFSETQ in the germline V gene. The CDR3 loop spans 14 amino acids. V lost 0 bases, J lost 4 bases, and 8 bases lay in between. Here the CDR3 DNA reads TGCGCCAGCAGCTTGGAAGGCGGATACAATGAGCAGTTCTTC. It translates to CASSLEGGYNEQFF.

The sample holds one count of this clone. The V and J genes are TRBV5-1 and TRBJ1-1; D is uncertain. CDR1 and CDR2 (germline): SGHRS, YFSETQ. V was shortened by 0 bases and J by 0 bases, with 9 bases between the two germline ends. The CDR3 sequence is 15 residues long. The CDR3 DNA reads as TGCGCCAGCAGCTTGGGAAATTTATTGAACACTGAAGCTTTCTTT. Translation gives CASSLGNLLNTEAFF.

For this clone: A read error may account for a junction end that differs from germline. The rearrangement links TRBV7-9 to TRBJ2-1; tentatively, D is TRBD2 (6 bases). The CDR3 extends over 15 amino acids. In germline, CDR1 is SEHNR, CDR2 FQNEAQ (reference sequence). CDR3 sequence (DNA): TGTGCCAGCAGCATAGCGGAGAGCTCCTACAATGAGCAGTTCTTC. Protein sequence: CASSIAESSYNEQFF. The whole variable domain, filled in from reference TRBV7-9 and TRBJ2-1, reads DTGVSQNPRHKITKRGQNVTFRCDPISEHNRLYWYRQTLGQGPEFLTYFQNEAQLEKSRLLSDRFSAERPKGSFSTLEIQRTEQGDSAMYLCASSIAESSYNEQFFGPGTRLTVL.

The chain couples TRBV28 to TRBJ1-1, with D perhaps TRBD1 (5 bases). With 3 bases removed from V and 5 bases from J, the gap between germline ends came to 16 bases. Germline CDR1 reads MDHEN; CDR2 reads SYDVKM. The CDR3 loop spans 15 amino acids. The CDR3 DNA reads TGTGCCAGCAGTTTGGCTACACTCGGGGGGACTGAAGCTTTCTTT. As protein: CASSLATLGGTEAFF.

This chain joins TRBV18 and TRBJ2-7; 9 bases align to TRBD2. The CDR3 is 17 amino acids. Trimming took 3 bases from V and 7 from J; bases not matched to a gene: 16. Germline V CDR1 and CDR2: KGHSH, LQKENI. Written as DNA, the CDR3 is TGTGCCAGCTCACCTTCGTCGGCGGGAGGGCCGGGTCGGGAGCAGTACTTC. Its translation: CASSPSSAGGPGREQYF.

The rearrangement joins TRBV6-1 to TRBJ2-7; 8 nucleotides match TRBD1. This CDR3 has 15 residues. V dropped 7 bases and J dropped 0; count of bases not matched to a gene: 8. Germline CDR1 is MNHNS and CDR2 is SASEGT. As DNA, the CDR3 is TGTGCCAGCACCCGTCCCGGGACAGGCTCCTACGAGCAGTACTTC. It encodes CASTRPGTGSYEQYF.

This sequence joins TRBV4-2 and TRBJ2-1; 8 bases align to TRBD2. This CDR3 region has 14 residues. Unmatched junction bases numbered 1, after V lost 1 base and J lost 5 bases. Germline assignment: CDR1 LGHNA and CDR2 YNFKEQ. CDR3 coding DNA: TGTGCCAGCAGCCAAGGCGGGAGGAACAATGAGCAGTTCTTC. Translation: CASSQGGRNNEQFF.

The rearrangement uses TRBV30 and TRBJ2-2, with TRBD1 as a possible D gene (6 bases). This CDR3 is built from 13 residues. Germline lookup yields CDR1 GTSNPN and CDR2 SVGIG (reference sequence). Between the trimmed V and J ends, which lost 3 bases and 1 base, there was a span of 6 bases. CDR3 sequence: CAWRTGNTGELFF. DNA of the CDR3: TGTGCCTGGAGGACAGGGAACACCGGGGAGCTGTTTTTT.

This chain uses TRBV4-1 with TRBJ2-7, with D unclear. The germline V gene has CDR1 MGHRA and CDR2 YSYEKL. Trimming pared 0 bases from V and 2 bases from J, leaving 11 bases between. This CDR3 contains 15 residues. The CDR3 spells CASSQEGRTAYEQYF. CDR3 bases: TGCGCCAGCAGCCAAGAAGGACGGACCGCCTACGAGCAGTACTTC.

The rearrangement links TRBV7-3 to TRBJ1-1; D is perhaps TRBD1 (6 bases). CDR3 length: 14 residues. CDR1 SGHTA and CDR2 FQGTGA come from the germline V gene. The V end lost 4 bases, the J end lost 4 bases, and 13 bases lay between the germline ends. The CDR3 protein is CASSSYQGPTEAFF. The CDR3 nucleotides are TGTGCCAGCAGCTCCTACCAGGGGCCCACTGAAGCTTTCTTT.

J is TRBJ2-1 and V is TRBV11-1, with 11 bases identical to TRBD2. The CDR3 is made up of 15 amino acids. Per the germline V gene, CDR1 is SGHAT and CDR2 is FQDESV (reference sequence). Trimming removed 6 bases from V and 8 bases from J; junction bases left unmatched: 9. CDR3 region: CASSSSGGQVDEQFF. In DNA form, the CDR3 reads TGTGCCAGCAGTTCTAGCGGGGGGCAAGTCGATGAGCAGTTCTTC. Based on the CDR3 plus reference TRBV11-1 and TRBJ2-1, the full variable domain is EAEVAQSPRYKITEKSQAVAFWCDPISGHATLYWYRQILGQGPELLVQFQDESVVDDSQLPKDRFSAERLKGVDSTLKIQPAELGDSAMYLCASSSSGGQVDEQFFGPGTRLTVL.

A remark on this clone: Other DNA variants within this sample encode the same CDR3. As DNA, the CDR3 is TGCGCCAGCAGCTTCGGAGGAACCGGGGAGCTGTTTTTT. Protein product: CASSFGGTGELFF. The J gene is TRBJ2-2, the V gene TRBV5-1; D perhaps matches TRBD2 (5 bases). From germline, CDR1 is SGHRS and CDR2 YFSETQ. The V end was cut by 2 bases, the J end by 5 bases, with 7 bases between. The CDR3 is 13 residues long. The whole variable domain, remainder taken from reference TRBV5-1 and TRBJ2-2, is KAGVTQTPRYLIKTRGQQVTLSCSPISGHRSVSWYQQTPGQGLQFLFEYFSETQRNKGNFPGRFSGRQFSNSRSEMNVSTLELGDSALYLCASSFGGTGELFFGEGSRLTVL.

This clone appeared once. The rearrangement uses TRBV5-1 and TRBJ1-2; a weak D match, TRBD1 (6 bases). Germline loops: CDR1 SGHRS, CDR2 YFSETQ. This CDR3 comprises 13 residues. The V end lost 2 bases, the J end lost 6 bases, and 11 bases lay between the germline ends. Here the CDR3 reads CASSFAGDHGYTF. CDR3 nucleotide sequence: TGCGCCAGCAGCTTCGCAGGGGACCATGGCTACACCTTC.

In regard to this clone: This sample includes further DNA sequences coding for the same CDR3. The rearrangement joins TRBV18 to TRBJ2-5; tentative D call: TRBD2 (5 bases). V was cut by 3 bases and J by 2 bases, with 10 bases left in between. CDR3 length equals 14 residues. The germline V gene has CDR1 KGHSH and CDR2 LQKENI. This CDR3 reads CASSPRAGQETQYF. The CDR3 DNA reads TGTGCCAGCTCACCGCGGGCAGGTCAAGAGACCCAGTACTTC.

The chain employs TRBV6-5 and TRBJ2-2; TRBD1 matches at 8 bases. Per the germline V gene, CDR1 is MNHEY and CDR2 is SVGAGI. The CDR3 is made up of 14 amino acids. With V trimmed by 7 bases and J by 3 bases, 4 bases remained unmatched. The CDR3 loop reads CASTGGVYTGELFF. The DNA of the CDR3 is TGTGCCAGCACAGGGGGCGTATACACCGGGGAGCTGTTTTTT.

This chain uses TRBV7-2 with TRBJ1-4, with no clear D. The CDR3 runs to 15 residues. CDR1 and CDR2 (germline): SGHTA, FQGNSA. V shed 5 bases and J shed 0 bases, with 10 bases lying between them. This CDR3 is CASSPDTTTNEKLFF. DNA for the CDR3: TGTGCCAGCAGCCCAGACACTACAACTAATGAAAAACTGTTTTTT. The full variable domain, rest sourced from reference TRBV7-2 and TRBJ1-4, is GAGVSQSPSNKVTEKGKDVELRCDPISGHTALYWYRQSLGQGLEFLIYFQGNSAPDKSGLPSDRFSAERTGGSVSTLTIQRTQQEDSAVYLCASSPDTTTNEKLFFGSGTQLSVL.